These 27 T cell receptor beta chains were sequenced from one sample in a study of blood T cell repertoires in COVID-19 (dated by TCRdb to 2020 to 2022). Preparation of the library involved the immunoSEQ multiplex PCR assay. TCRdb's version of the immuneACCESS table is confined to in-frame rearrangements and falls short of the full clone set. An unresolved V gene accounts for under half of the shortfall where checked; the remainder is of unknown origin. This sample holds some 160,000 clones; approximately 92% were observed only once. The ten largest clones represent 3% to 3.5% of the sample. Sequencing was performed on peripheral blood. The receptors were sampled from a woman aged 60-75 years with active COVID-19.

This chain joins TRBV2 and TRBJ2-1; 9 bases line up with TRBD1. Germline V gene lookup returns CDR1 SNHLY and CDR2 FYNNEI. CDR3 size: 15 residues. J gave up 4 bases and V 6 bases, and 7 bases lay outside the gene matches. The CDR3 here is CASSEGQGPYNEQFF. The DNA for the CDR3 is TGTGCCAGCAGCGAGGGACAGGGCCCGTACAATGAGCAGTTCTTC.

The chain combines TRBV9 with TRBJ2-1; 11 bases align to TRBD2. After removal of 0 bases from V and 9 bases from J, the junction contained 8 bases not matched to a gene. The CDR3 totals 16 residues. The V gene's germline CDR1 is SGDLS and CDR2 YYNGEE. This chain's CDR3 is CASSVGPGLAEGEQFF. CDR3 sequence (DNA): TGTGCCAGCAGCGTAGGCCCGGGACTAGCGGAGGGTGAGCAGTTCTTC.

This chain uses TRBV6-2 or TRBV6-3 with TRBJ2-1, with a possible D match to TRBD2 (6 bases). Trimming shortened V by 4 bases and J by 0 bases, and 13 bases separated the two germline ends. CDR3 size: 16 residues. Germline assignment: CDR1 MNHEY and CDR2 SVGEGT. The CDR3 DNA reads as TGTGCCAGCAGTTTGTCACTAGCAGGCTCCTACAATGAGCAGTTCTTC. This sequence encodes CASSLSLAGSYNEQFF.

The chain employs TRBV6-2 or TRBV6-3 and TRBJ2-6; TRBD1 aligns across 7 bases. The V segment lost 6 bases and the J segment 4 bases; nucleotides outside the gene matches: 6. The CDR3 covers 15 residues. Germline V gene lookup returns CDR1 MNHEY and CDR2 SVGEGT. The CDR3 DNA sequence: TGTGCCAGCAGCCCGACAGGGACCGGGGCCAACGTCCTGACTTTC. Its protein is CASSPTGTGANVLTF.

V and J are TRBV7-2 and TRBJ1-1, with D unclear. The germline V gene has CDR1 SGHTA and CDR2 FQGNSA. V gave up 6 bases and J gave up 1 base, with 12 bases separating them. This CDR3 spans 14 amino acids. CDR3 sequence reads: CASRGDRPNTEAFF. DNA for the CDR3: TGTGCCAGCAGGGGAGACCGGCCGAACACTGAAGCTTTCTTT. Variable domain in full (rest from reference TRBV7-2 and TRBJ1-1): GAGVSQSPSNKVTEKGKDVELRCDPISGHTALYWYRQSLGQGLEFLIYFQGNSAPDKSGLPSDRFSAERTGGSVSTLTIQRTQQEDSAVYLCASRGDRPNTEAFFGQGTRLTVV.

J is TRBJ1-2 and V is TRBV4-3, with D uncertain. Trimming shortened V by 5 bases and J by 7 bases, and 17 bases separated the two germline ends. Germline V gives CDR1 LGHNA, CDR2 YSLEER. The CDR3 loop spans 14 amino acids. The CDR3 DNA reads as TGCGCCAGCAGCTCAAGAGGTGGTTATGGTGGCTACACCTTC. This codes for CASSSRGGYGGYTF.

This clone appeared a single time. This sequence joins TRBV18 and TRBJ2-1, with 7 bases lining up with TRBD2. Losses at the gene ends were 2 bases for V and 6 bases for J; bases not matched to a gene: 10. From germline, CDR1 is KGHSH and CDR2 LQKENI. This CDR3 has 16 residues. The chain's CDR3 is CASSPEGRLATNEQFF. CDR3 bases: TGTGCCAGCTCACCAGAGGGAAGACTAGCCACCAATGAGCAGTTCTTC.

The rearrangement joins TRBV19 to TRBJ1-2; 7 bases are shared with TRBD1. The CDR3 contains 12 residues. The V gene's germline CDR1 is LNHDA and CDR2 SQIVND (reference sequence). V was clipped by 6 bases and J by 3 bases; unmatched bases: 1. This chain's CDR3 is CASRTGDYGYTF. The CDR3 DNA is TGTGCCAGTAGAACAGGGGACTATGGCTACACCTTC.

The CDR3 coding sequence is TGCGCCAGCAGTCAAAGGGACAGGGCCTCAGATACGCAGTATTTT. Translated, it gives CASSQRDRASDTQYF. The chain employs TRBV23-1 and TRBJ2-3; TRBD1 matches at 9 bases. TRBV23-1 is annotated as an ORF whose role is uncertain. The CDR3 length is 15 residues. V was pared by 2 bases and J by 4 bases, with 4 bases of the junction left unmatched.

The chain is built from TRBV28 and TRBJ1-2; possibly TRBD1 for D (6 bases). The CDR3 runs 13 residues. Per the germline V gene, CDR1 is MDHEN and CDR2 is SYDVKM. V shed 7 bases and J shed 9 bases, with 18 bases lying between them. For the CDR3, the DNA is TGTGCCAGCAATCAACAGGGAACGTTGCGCTACACCTTC. Translating it yields CASNQQGTLRYTF.

CDR3 residues: CASSSFLEQYF. In DNA, the CDR3 is TGTGCCAGCAGCTCCTTCCTGGAGCAGTACTTC. V gene TRBV7-2 combines with J gene TRBJ2-7; D is unclear. The CDR3 has 11 amino acids. The V and J ends lost 4 bases and 7 bases respectively, with 8 bases between them. The germline CDR1 and CDR2 sequences are SGHTA and FQGNSA. The full variable domain, its missing parts supplied by reference TRBV7-2 and TRBJ2-7, is GAGVSQSPSNKVTEKGKDVELRCDPISGHTALYWYRQSLGQGLEFLIYFQGNSAPDKSGLPSDRFSAERTGGSVSTLTIQRTQQEDSAVYLCASSSFLEQYFGPGTRLTVT.

The rearrangement joins TRBV5-4 to TRBJ1-4; D is ambiguous. V lost 3 bases and J lost 3, with 18 bases in between. The CDR3 loop spans 17 amino acids. Germline V gene lookup returns CDR1 SGHNT and CDR2 YYREEE (reference sequence). As DNA, the CDR3 is TGTGCCAGCAGCTCTGTCCGGGAGGGTCGGGCTAATGAAAAACTGTTTTTT. It specifies CASSSVREGRANEKLFF.

The chain joins TRBV27 to TRBJ2-3, with unresolved D. CDR1 is MNHEY, CDR2 SMNVEV, per germline (reference sequence). The CDR3 has 12 residues. V dropped 5 bases and J dropped 6 bases, with 9 bases sitting between them. CDR3 sequence: CASSRTRDTQYF. The DNA for the CDR3 is TGTGCCAGCAGTCGAACTCGCGATACGCAGTATTTT.

V usage is TRBV18 and J usage is TRBJ2-1, with TRBD2 identical over 10 bases. This CDR3 region has 15 residues. Trimming removed 5 bases from V and 3 bases from J; junction bases left unmatched: 4. The V gene's germline CDR1 is KGHSH and CDR2 LQKENI. The CDR3 protein is CASSLLAGFYNEQFF. CDR3 in DNA: TGTGCCAGCTCATTACTAGCGGGATTCTACAATGAGCAGTTCTTC. The entire variable domain, with the rest obtained from reference TRBV18 and TRBJ2-1, is as follows: NAGVMQNPRHLVRRRGQEARLRCSPMKGHSHVYWYRQLPEEGLKFMVYLQKENIIDESGMPKERFSAEFPKEGPSILRIQQVVRGDSAAYFCASSLLAGFYNEQFFGPGTRLTVL.

This rearrangement joins TRBV12-1 to TRBJ2-1; the DNA was not used to check the table's D call, TRBD2. TRBV12-1 is given as a pseudogene. The CDR3 sequence is 18 residues long. The CDR3 spells CASSGGLAGGLSYNEQFF. CDR3 DNA sequence: TGTGCCAGCAGCGGGGGACTAGCGGGAGGGCTCTCCTACAATGAGCAGTTCTTC.

The rearrangement joins TRBV5-1 to TRBJ1-2, with TRBD1 identical over 9 bases. V lost 4 bases and J lost 3; bases outside the gene matches: 7. From germline, CDR1 is SGHRS and CDR2 YFSETQ. The CDR3 consists of 15 residues. This chain's CDR3 is CASSPGDRAYYGYTF. The CDR3, as DNA: TGCGCCAGCAGCCCAGGGGACAGGGCCTACTATGGCTACACCTTC.

The V gene is TRBV7-8, the J gene TRBJ1-6; no definite D call. Germline V gene lookup returns CDR1 SGHVS and CDR2 FQNEAQ. Trimming stripped 2 bases from V and 7 bases from J, with 9 bases between. The CDR3 covers 14 residues. Here the CDR3 reads CASSLLRTNSPLHF. CDR3 nucleotides: TGTGCCAGCAGCTTACTGAGAACGAATTCACCCCTCCACTTT. Looking up the rest from reference TRBV7-8 and TRBJ1-6 gives the full variable domain: GAGVSQSPRYKVAKRGQDVALRCDPISGHVSLFWYQQALGQGPEFLTYFQNEAQLDKSGLPSDRFFAERPEGSVSTLKIQRTQQEDSAVYLCASSLLRTNSPLHFGNGTRLTVT.

The chain uses TRBV6-2 or TRBV6-3 and TRBJ1-6; D gene ambiguous. The germline V gene has CDR1 MNHEY and CDR2 SVGEGT. CDR3 length: 15 residues. Trimming cost V 4 bases and J 8 bases, with 15 bases left between them. The DNA for the CDR3 is TGTGCCAGCAGTTTTCGCAATAGTCGCTATTCACCCCTCCACTTT. It translates to CASSFRNSRYSPLHF.

V is TRBV18 and J is TRBJ1-2; 7 positions agree with TRBD1. CDR1 KGHSH and CDR2 LQKENI come from the germline V gene. J lost 3 bases, V lost 3 bases, and 1 base had no gene match. The CDR3 has 13 amino acids. Written as DNA, the CDR3 is TGTGCCAGCTCACCCAGGGGGGACTATGGCTACACCTTC. Translation: CASSPRGDYGYTF.

The chain combines TRBV18 with TRBJ2-1, with TRBD2 matching 9 bases. This CDR3 has 15 amino acids. With 6 bases clipped from V and 4 bases from J, the junction kept 7 bases outside the gene matches. Germline CDR1 and CDR2: KGHSH and LQKENI. As DNA, the CDR3 is TGTGCCAGCTCCACATCCACTAGCGGGTACAATGAGCAGTTCTTC. Its protein is CASSTSTSGYNEQFF.

The rearrangement joins TRBV4-1 to TRBJ2-1; 11 bases are shared with TRBD2. Germline CDR1 reads MGHRA; CDR2 reads YSYEKL. This CDR3 is built from 15 residues. V lost 3 bases to trimming and J lost 5 bases; unmatched junction nucleotides: 3. CDR3 in DNA: TGCGCCAGCAGCCACGGGACTAGCGGAAACAATGAGCAGTTCTTC. This codes for CASSHGTSGNNEQFF.

V is TRBV7-2 and J is TRBJ1-1, with D maybe TRBD1 (5 bases). Per germline, CDR1 SGHTA and CDR2 FQGNSA. The CDR3 extends over 14 amino acids. Trimming pared 0 bases from V and 5 bases from J, leaving 10 bases between. Written as DNA, the CDR3 is TGTGCCAGCAGCTTAGCGTCGGCAGGGACTGAAGCTTTCTTT. Its protein product is CASSLASAGTEAFF.

The chain combines TRBV27 with TRBJ1-6; D is perhaps TRBD1 (6 bases). The CDR3 extends over 16 amino acids. Germline CDR1 is MNHEY and CDR2 is SMNVEV (reference sequence). Trimming cost V 2 bases and J 7 bases, with 15 bases left between them. The CDR3 DNA follows: TGTGCCAGCAGTTTAGTCAGGGGCACCCAAAATTCACCCCTCCACTTT. Residues: CASSLVRGTQNSPLHF.

The chain couples TRBV2 to TRBJ2-7, with D perhaps matching TRBD2 (6 bases). This CDR3 is built from 14 residues. Germline loops: CDR1 SNHLY, CDR2 FYNNEI. With 7 bases removed from V and 4 bases from J, the gap between germline ends came to 17 bases. The CDR3 loop reads CASTFGGTGYEQYF. The DNA for the CDR3 is TGTGCCAGCACCTTTGGGGGGACTGGGTACGAGCAGTACTTC.

This chain joins TRBV30 and TRBJ2-1; TRBD2 matches at 9 bases. Trimming removed 0 bases from V and 3 bases from J; junction bases left unmatched: 9. CDR3 length: 17 amino acids. Germline loops: CDR1 GTSNPN, CDR2 SVGIG (reference sequence). The CDR3 DNA sequence: TGTGCCTGGAGTGTAGGTCACCCTAGCGGGATCTACAATGAGCAGTTCTTC. Translated, it gives CAWSVGHPSGIYNEQFF. Drawing the rest from reference TRBV30 and TRBJ2-1, the complete variable domain is SQTIHQWPATLVQPVGSPLSLECTVEGTSNPNLYWYRQAAGRGLQLLFYSVGIGQISSEVPQNLSASRPQDRQFILSSKKLLLSDSGFYLCAWSVGHPSGIYNEQFFGPGTRLTVL.

This clone was observed a single time. The genes are TRBV7-9 and TRBJ2-3; maybe TRBD2 (5 bases). The germline V and J ends were trimmed by 2 bases and 2 bases, with 8 bases remaining between them. The CDR3 has 14 residues. Germline CDR1 is SEHNR and CDR2 is FQNEAQ (reference sequence). This chain's CDR3 is CASSLSEVTDTQYF. CDR3 DNA sequence: TGTGCCAGCAGCTTATCGGAGGTCACAGATACGCAGTATTTT.

The chain employs TRBV12-5 and TRBJ2-1, with D maybe TRBD2 (6 bases). CDR3 length: 16 amino acids. V was pared by 0 bases and J by 3 bases, with 12 bases between. CDR1 and CDR2 from the germline V gene are LGHNT and FRNRAP. CDR3 DNA sequence: TGTGCTAGTGGTTTGGTAGGCGGGACTTACTACAATGAGCAGTTCTTC. Translating gives CASGLVGGTYYNEQFF.